The 10 T cell receptor beta chains in this list originate from one sample, sequenced in a study of T cells expressing NK-cell markers. For each CDR3 protein, TCRdb gives one entry from its re-call of the 5' RACE reads, without DNA. Recorded here are approximately 380,000 distinct CDR3 sequences; the top ten clones represent around 5.2%. The sequenced sample consisted of blood T cells: a sorted CD56 or NKG2C T cell subset, CD4+ or CD8+ T cells, or bulk PBMC T cells (not recorded which). The source of these receptors is a man aged 18-70 years in good health.

The chain carries TRBV7-9 and TRBJ2-7; TCRdb lists TRBD2, though no DNA is available to test this call. The CDR3 spans 14 residues. The germline V gene encodes CDR1 SEHNR and CDR2 FQNEAQ (reference sequence). The CDR3 here is CASSLRGLPIEQYF.

The chain links TRBV27 to TRBJ2-3; TCRdb calls TRBD2, which cannot be checked without DNA. CDR3 length equals 18 residues. Germline values: CDR1 MNHEY, CDR2 SMNVEV (reference sequence). CDR3 residues: CASSFRLAGGRGTDTQYF.

The chain has TRBV27 and TRBJ2-7. This CDR3 region has 17 residues. The V gene's germline CDR1 is MNHEY and CDR2 SMNVEV (reference sequence). The CDR3 loop reads CASSLKVYGQTPYEQYF.

CDR3 amino acids: CAPTTRDSFYYNSPLHF. The chain links TRBV15 to TRBJ1-6; TCRdb calls TRBD1, which cannot be checked without DNA. The CDR3 is 17 residues long. Germline CDR1 LNHNV, CDR2 YYDKDF (reference sequence).

CDR3 amino acids: CSALGQPSKPQHF. The chain is built from TRBV20-1 and TRBJ1-5; TCRdb's assignment of TRBD1 cannot be checked, as there is no DNA. There are 13 residues in the CDR3. CDR1 DFQATT and CDR2 SNEGSKA come from the germline V gene (reference sequence).

The rearrangement joins TRBV7-8 to TRBJ2-4; TCRdb designates TRBD2, a call that cannot be tested without DNA. The CDR3 totals 20 residues. Germline CDR1 is SGHVS and CDR2 is FQNEAQ. CDR3 loop: CASSLSGLAGGARGKNIQYF.

This chain joins TRBV5-1 and TRBJ2-1; TCRdb proposes TRBD2, but this gene call is untestable without DNA. The CDR3 has 15 residues. The germline CDR1 and CDR2 sequences are SGHRS and YFSETQ. The CDR3 sequence: CASSLVTSGVNEQFF.

The J gene is TRBJ1-1, the V gene TRBV20-1; TCRdb's D call of TRBD1 is untestable without DNA. CDR3 size: 14 residues. CDR1 and CDR2 (germline): DFQATT, SNEGSKA (reference sequence). The CDR3: CSARGRGANMVAFF.

The rearrangement uses TRBV7-9 and TRBJ1-2. The germline gives CDR1 SEHNR, CDR2 FQNEAQ (reference sequence). This CDR3 has 14 amino acids. The CDR3 protein is CASSLASSHYGYTF.

The chain recombines TRBV18 with TRBJ2-7; the D call of TRBD1 rests on TCRdb alone, since no DNA is present to check it. CDR3 length: 18 residues. Looked up from germline, CDR1 is KGHSH and CDR2 is LQKENI. The chain's CDR3 is CASSPKARGGGIRYEQYF. Full variable domain (missing parts from reference TRBV18 and TRBJ2-7): NAGVMQNPRHLVRRRGQEARLRCSPMKGHSHVYWYRQLPEEGLKFMVYLQKENIIDESGMPKERFSAEFPKEGPSILRIQQVVRGDSAAYFCASSPKARGGGIRYEQYFGPGTRLTVT.